This T cell receptor (beta chain) was sequenced during a study of a mutant IDH1 vaccine in newly diagnosed glioma (dated by TCRdb to 2020 to 2022). Notes on the research overall: Of the approximately 30 treated patients, around 60% were male and approximately 40% were female, and a mean age of roughly 40 years was recorded. Prior to enrollment, standard therapy consisting of radiotherapy alone, temozolomide alone, or radiochemotherapy with temozolomide had been administered to patients, with the combination being received by most patients. Six visits were used for peripheral blood collection: V03 (baseline), V05, V07, V10, V12 and V13. Longitudinal TCRB deep sequencing was performed for approximately 24 treated patients wherever samples were available for exploratory analyses. The paper as a whole reports these results and caveats: Selection of PBMC samples for TCRB deep sequencing was based on availability. Vaccine-induced immune responses across multiple MHC alleles were detected in 90% to 95% of patients. Pseudoprogression seemed to be unrelated to changes in the top peripheral T cell clonotypes found by TCRB sequencing. It was noted by the authors that analyses of patient blood samples could not be reproduced owing to sample limitations.

The time point tag for this specimen amounts to: baseline, week 1 (first vaccination visit). The treatment or condition label here, explained by the study, means: pre-vaccination baseline after standard-of-care therapy. All donors had newly diagnosed IDH1-mutant astrocytomas of WHO grade 3 or 4 that showed loss of nuclear ATRX. The samples were drawn from NOA16, a multicentre, single-arm, open-label phase I trial in Germany that tested a mutant IDH1 peptide vaccine in humans for the first time. Visit V03 blood draws served as the baseline sample for immunogenicity testing. Genomic DNA for TCRB sequencing was extracted from EDTA blood using the DNeasy Blood and Tissue Kit. Library preparation used the immunoSEQ multiplex PCR assay. Following the manufacturer's protocol, the hsTCRB Kit was used to amplify rearranged TCR beta chain sequences. An Illumina MiSeq was used to sequence the TCRB libraries. For the original study's pipeline: Demultiplexing, trimming and gene mapping were performed with the kit vendor's proprietary platform. As stored in TCRdb, this immuneACCESS dataset retains in-frame rearrangements with V and J assigned. A fraction of the clones does not appear; measured against another copy, unresolved V genes explain less than half of the discrepancy, and the remainder lacks a known reason. That table furnishes V, J and clone size, whereas the DNA furnished D and trimming. A total of around 67,000 clones appear in this sample, around 83% of them only once. Of the sample, about 4.5% is held by the ten largest clones.

For this clone: Its antigen target is currently unknown. No base quality values were provided; no much bigger clone lies one nucleotide off.

At the junction V is shortened by 1 base and J by 0 bases, with 9 bases in between. CDR1 MNHNS and CDR2 SASEGT are derived from the germline V gene. Its CDR3 holds 16 amino acids, cysteine through phenylalanine. Solely the CDR3 DNA is kept, with 48 bases framed from the first base. The sequencing here drew on peripheral blood mononuclear cells (PBMCs), taken from a glioma patient treated with radiotherapy, temozolomide or both. The V and J genes are TRBV6-1 and TRBJ2-2; the D gene identity is not certain. The receptor was isolated from a woman younger than 35 with glioma. Some clones in this sample may be carry-over from other donors' samples. The CDR3 protein: CASSEVFRTNTGELFF. Here is the DNA: TGTGCCAGCAGTGAAGTATTTAGAACGAACACCGGGGAGCTGTTTTTT.